The 29 T cell receptor beta chains given below trace back to one sample, sequenced in a study of monozygotic twins with inflammatory bowel disease. Each CDR3 protein gets one entry in TCRdb, which reprocessed the 5' RACE reads and gives no DNA. This sample's table has some 440,000 distinct CDR3 sequences. The sequencing sample was made of blood. These receptor sequences come from a human donor with ulcerative colitis or Crohn's disease, or a healthy co-twin of an affected twin (not recorded which).

This chain uses TRBV6-5 with TRBJ2-2. CDR1 and CDR2 from the germline V gene are MNHEY and SVGAGI. This CDR3 is 14 amino acids long. The CDR3 loop is CASSYSKQIGELFF.

The chain links TRBV29-1 to TRBJ2-1; TCRdb names TRBD2, which stays unverified in the absence of DNA. From germline, CDR1 is SQVTM and CDR2 ANQGSEA. The CDR3 is 14 residues long. This chain's CDR3 is CSVARLASNNEQFF.

The chain combines TRBV2 with TRBJ2-2; as DNA is missing, the TRBD1 call by TCRdb cannot be tested. The germline V gene has CDR1 SNHLY and CDR2 FYNNEI. The CDR3 spans 13 residues. The CDR3 here is CATNGVRTGELFF.

This chain links TRBV2 with TRBJ2-3; TCRdb picks TRBD1, but there is no DNA to check that call. Germline CDR1 reads SNHLY; CDR2 reads FYNNEI. The CDR3 has 18 amino acids. The CDR3 loop is CASSETPVKGAVGNTQYF.

This sequence joins TRBV15 and TRBJ1-3. CDR1 is LNHNV and CDR2 is YYDKDF in the germline V gene (reference sequence). This CDR3 spans 14 amino acids. The CDR3 is CATSRDGAGNTIYF.

This sequence joins TRBV9 and TRBJ2-1; TCRdb's D call, TRBD2, is unchecked because there is no DNA. CDR1 and CDR2 (germline): SGDLS, YYNGEE. The CDR3 totals 15 residues. The CDR3 loop reads CASSVAGGGNNEQFF.

This chain links TRBV20-1 with TRBJ1-4; TCRdb returns TRBD1, unconfirmable since there is no DNA. CDR3 length: 13 residues. The germline CDR1 and CDR2 sequences are DFQATT and SNEGSKA (reference sequence). The CDR3 region is CSALGGDNEKLFF.

The V gene is TRBV20-1, the J gene TRBJ2-3; TCRdb indicates TRBD2, and absent DNA this call remains unverified. The CDR3 runs to 17 residues. Germline values: CDR1 DFQATT, CDR2 SNEGSKA (reference sequence). CDR3 residues: CSARDLRQGGRTDTQYF.

The chain is built from TRBV9 and TRBJ2-3; the D call of TRBD1 rests on TCRdb alone, since no DNA is present to check it. Germline CDR1 reads SGDLS; CDR2 reads YYNGEE. This CDR3 comprises 17 residues. CDR3 sequence reads: CASSVVGQGAGTDTQYF.

This chain joins TRBV27 and TRBJ1-5; TCRdb's D call of TRBD1 is untestable without DNA. The CDR3 contains 14 residues. Germline values: CDR1 MNHEY, CDR2 SMNVEV (reference sequence). This chain's CDR3 is CASSRDRGAQPQHF.

V is TRBV11-2 and J is TRBJ2-7; there is no DNA to check the TCRdb D call of TRBD1. The germline V gene has CDR1 SGHAT and CDR2 FQNNGV. This CDR3 region has 15 residues. The chain's CDR3 is CASSSSRLPIHEQYF.

The chain recombines TRBV20-1 with TRBJ2-2; there is no DNA to check the TCRdb D call of TRBD2. Germline V gene lookup returns CDR1 DFQATT and CDR2 SNEGSKA (reference sequence). The CDR3 extends over 15 amino acids. CDR3 protein: CPILEGRGNTGELFF.

This sequence joins TRBV12-3 or TRBV12-4 and TRBJ2-4. CDR3 length: 13 amino acids. The CDR3 protein is CASSSSRGNIQYF.

The chain couples TRBV12-3 or TRBV12-4 to TRBJ2-7; TCRdb's D gene call, TRBD2, goes unchecked for lack of DNA. There are 18 residues in the CDR3. This chain's CDR3 is CASSRSPGLAGGPYEQYF.

The genes are TRBV7-2 and TRBJ1-1. The CDR3 loop spans 12 amino acids. The germline gives CDR1 SGHTA, CDR2 FQGNSA. This chain's CDR3 is CASSYRSTEAFF. The full variable domain, completed using reference TRBV7-2 and TRBJ1-1, is GAGVSQSPSNKVTEKGKDVELRCDPISGHTALYWYRQSLGQGLEFLIYFQGNSAPDKSGLPSDRFSAERTGGSVSTLTIQRTQQEDSAVYLCASSYRSTEAFFGQGTRLTVV.

This chain links TRBV7-3 with TRBJ1-1; the TRBD1 assignment by TCRdb is unverifiable without DNA. The CDR3 covers 13 residues. Germline CDR1 and CDR2: SGHTA and FQGTGA. The CDR3 reads CASSVGGYTEAFF. The full variable domain, with the rest looked up from reference TRBV7-3 and TRBJ1-1, is GAGVSQTPSNKVTEKGKYVELRCDPISGHTALYWYRQSLGQGPEFLIYFQGTGAADDSGLPNDRFFAVRPEGSVSTLKIQRTERGDSAVYLCASSVGGYTEAFFGQGTRLTVV.

V gene TRBV7-9 combines with J gene TRBJ1-4. There are 12 residues in the CDR3. Germline CDR1 and CDR2: SEHNR and FQNEAQ (reference sequence). The CDR3 protein is CASSLEGRELFF.

This rearrangement joins TRBV20-1 to TRBJ2-1; TCRdb outputs TRBD2, but without DNA this stays unchecked. Germline-derived CDR1 and CDR2 are DFQATT and SNEGSKA (reference sequence). CDR3 length: 16 residues. This CDR3 is CSARELDSGRFNEQFF.

The V and J genes are TRBV20-1 and TRBJ2-1; the D call from TCRdb, TRBD1, cannot be confirmed without DNA. In germline, CDR1 is DFQATT, CDR2 SNEGSKA (reference sequence). This CDR3 spans 13 amino acids. The CDR3 reads CSAPRQGGNEQFF.

The J gene is TRBJ1-5, the V gene TRBV6-1; TCRdb indicates TRBD1, and absent DNA this call remains unverified. CDR3 length: 17 amino acids. CDR1 is MNHNS, CDR2 SASEGT, per germline. CDR3 sequence: CASSPPGEKSVIQPQHF.

The CDR3 protein is CAWKISGANVLTF. This chain connects TRBV30 to TRBJ2-6. From germline, CDR1 is GTSNPN and CDR2 SVGIG (reference sequence). The CDR3 extends over 13 amino acids.

The rearrangement uses TRBV15 and TRBJ2-1. Germline loops: CDR1 LNHNV, CDR2 YYDKDF (reference sequence). This CDR3 region has 15 residues. The CDR3 loop reads CATSSPVKSYNEQFF. Using reference TRBV15 and TRBJ2-1 for the parts outside the CDR3, the full variable domain is DAMVIQNPRYQVTQFGKPVTLSCSQTLNHNVMYWYQQKSSQAPKLLFHYYDKDFNNEADTPDNFQSRRPNTSFCFLDIRSPGLGDTAMYLCATSSPVKSYNEQFFGPGTRLTVL.

J is TRBJ2-2 and V is TRBV9; TCRdb's D gene call, TRBD1, goes unchecked for lack of DNA. The CDR3 contains 16 residues. Germline V gene sequence: CDR1 SGDLS, CDR2 YYNGEE. The chain's CDR3 is CASSGGAQGYTGELFF. The full variable domain, its missing parts supplied by reference TRBV9 and TRBJ2-2, is DSGVTQTPKHLITATGQRVTLRCSPRSGDLSVYWYQQSLDQGLQFLIQYYNGEERAKGNILERFSAQQFPDLHSELNLSSLELGDSALYFCASSGGAQGYTGELFFGEGSRLTVL.

The V gene is TRBV3-1, the J gene TRBJ2-3; TCRdb outputs TRBD2, but without DNA this stays unchecked. CDR3 length equals 18 residues. Germline lookup yields CDR1 LGHDT and CDR2 YNNKEL (reference sequence). CDR3 residues: CASSHGTSGATSTDTQYF.

V is TRBV19 and J is TRBJ1-2; with no DNA, the TCRdb D assignment of TRBD1 cannot be verified. The germline CDR1 and CDR2 sequences are LNHDA and SQIVND (reference sequence). This CDR3 spans 13 amino acids. CDR3 in amino acids: CASSFGHPYGYTF. Supplemented by reference TRBV19 and TRBJ1-2, the full variable domain reads DGGITQSPKYLFRKEGQNVTLSCEQNLNHDAMYWYRQDPGQGLRLIYYSQIVNDFQKGDIAEGYSVSREKKESFPLTVTSAQKNPTAFYLCASSFGHPYGYTFGSGTRLTVV.

This sequence joins TRBV6-5 and TRBJ2-7; there is no DNA to check the TCRdb D call of TRBD2. This CDR3 is 13 amino acids long. Germline loops: CDR1 MNHEY, CDR2 SVGAGI. The CDR3 protein is CASSAGRVYEQYF.

This rearrangement joins TRBV7-2 to TRBJ1-5; the TRBD1 assignment by TCRdb is unverifiable without DNA. This CDR3 contains 13 residues. Germline CDR1 and CDR2: SGHTA and FQGNSA. The CDR3 sequence: CASKAGSNQPQHF.

CDR3 sequence: CASRAGYEQYF. V is TRBV5-1 and J is TRBJ2-7; TCRdb gives TRBD2 as the D gene, but with no DNA this cannot be confirmed. The CDR3 is 11 residues long. CDR1 is SGHRS, CDR2 YFSETQ, per germline.

The V call is TRBV29-1, the J call TRBJ1-1; TCRdb reports TRBD1, a call that lacks DNA to check it against. The germline gives CDR1 SQVTM, CDR2 ANQGSEA. The CDR3 spans 12 residues. CDR3 sequence: CSGGGLNTEAFF.